This T cell receptor beta chain was obtained from a study of shared clonotypes between healthy human individuals (TCRdb year 2020). In terms of the full investigation: The cohort included a few men and a couple of women between 18 and 49 years of age. For each donor, CD4 naive and CD4 memory were each given three plates, CD8 naive was given two plates, and CD8 memory was given one plate. To estimate repertoire size and how much clonotypes are shared between individuals, the study performed deep sequencing of blood TCR repertoires from about 5 healthy adults. Different laboratories and diverse techniques were used to prepare libraries and sequence TCR repertoires, to increase sequencing depth and limit assay-specific biases. Each donor's leukapheresis produced roughly between about 0.85 and 10 billion PBMCs.

As to this clone: There is no known antigen for this receptor. Nothing much larger sits one base from this clone, and base qualities are not available.

Using the deep immunoSEQ assay, TCR CDR3 regions were amplified from genomic DNA by multiplex PCR. Genomic DNA extracted from each cell subset was distributed evenly over all wells of several immunoSEQ 96-well plates, and each plate served as one replicate. Each replicate PCR for sorted subsets received about 200 ng genomic DNA, equal to 28,000 or so T cell genomes. Purified libraries were measured with a Qubit 3.0 fluorometer, size-checked on a Bioanalyzer 2100, and measured again with the KAPA Library Quantification kit. Every immunoSEQ 96-well plate was sequenced on a separate single-read 150-cycle Illumina NextSeq 550 flow cell. On the authors' methods: The immunoSEQ output contained only junctional sequences without quality scores, so filtering could not match that applied to full-length reads. Sequences were annotated with PyIR, a Python wrapper for IgBLAST v1.9, and V/J genes and CDR3 were assigned using IMGT germline references. Reads were filtered out if the reads had weak V/J assignments (E-value above 1e-6), no CDR3, stop codons, out-of-frame junctions, or ambiguous translated residues. V3J clonotypes were defined as sequences sharing an identical inferred V gene, J gene, and CDR3 amino acid sequence. Percentage overlap between repertoires was calculated by dividing the number of shared unique clonotypes by the size of the smaller repertoire. Three approaches were used to assess repertoire richness: RTK rarefaction, the Chao1 estimator, and Recon v2.1 estimates of unobserved clonotypes. Generation probabilities were computed with OLGA for all TCRbeta clonotypes obtained by the gDNA method from a few donors. In TCRdb, the immuneACCESS table is reduced to in-frame sequences with V and J assigned. These tables do not hold every clone; where another copy was compared, an unresolved V gene accounts for under half, and the others remain unexplained. V and J calls and clone size follow that table, whereas D and trimming were derived from the DNA. Present in this sample are about 2.4 million clones, approximately 94% of which were seen just once. The ten largest clones add up to 0.36% of the sample.

Findings and caveats that apply to the study as a whole: Estimated clonotype richness was generally larger for naive than for memory subsets. Even with the large sequencing depth, rarefaction of the sorted-subset datasets indicated that sequencing was incomplete. Pairwise subsampling indicated that sequencing depth was expected to affect the degree of clonotype sharing among donors. Sampling was restricted to blood, and TCR repertoires in tissue are likely to differ from TCR repertoires in blood. The genetic and exposure-history diversity represented was limited by the small number of donors. Compared with non-shared clonotypes, clonotypes shared by all four sorted-subset donors had higher generation probabilities. Across a few donors, roughly 5.4% of naive CD4, roughly 3.3% of naive CD8, 2% to 2.5% of memory CD4, and 0.4% to 0.45% of memory CD8 clonotypes were shared.

The CDR3 goes from the cysteine to the phenylalanine over 13 residues. CDR3 DNA only is kept here, 39 bases in frame from base 1. The germline V and J ends show losses of 5 bases and 8 bases respectively, and no gene match explains 4 bases of the junction. CDR1 is given as SGHTA and CDR2 as FQGNSA, both from the germline V gene. The donors were healthy, HIV-negative adults with no recently reported acute infections or vaccinations. All donors were Caucasian adults living in Nashville, Tennessee, USA. CD4+ T cells were enriched through magnetic negative selection, after which naive cells were positively selected on CD45RA and the remaining negative fraction served as the memory subset. Blood was collected by leukapheresis, and PBMCs were isolated by Ficoll-Histopaque density gradient centrifugation and then cryopreserved in liquid nitrogen vapor phase. Analytical flow cytometry was used to check the purity and quantity of every magnetically sorted T cell population. From each sorted fraction, genomic DNA was isolated and quantified by UV absorbance on a Nanodrop 2000c.

This sequence was found in a man between 18 and 35 years old in good health. Some clones in this sample may be carry-over from other donors' samples. Sequenced sample: naive CD4+ T cells from PBMCs. According to the study, the label for this sample's cell subset or site signals: CD45RA+ positively selected. The V and J genes are TRBV7-2 and TRBJ1-4; TRBD1 fits 8 bases in the junction. Here the CDR3 is given as CASSPGQAEKLFF. The nucleotide sequence is TGTGCCAGCAGCCCGGGACAGGCGGAAAAACTGTTTTTT.